The 16 T cell receptor beta chains in this list originate from one sample, sequenced in a study of cytomegalovirus exposure and HLA in healthy donors. The PCR was carried out with 60 Vbeta primers and 13 Jbeta primers. Repertoires were generated with immunoSEQ multiplex PCR, while TCRdb's copy carries only in-frame clones and drops some. The table shows roughly 180,000 clones, with roughly 74% occurring only once. The sequenced sample consisted of PBMCs. The receptor set was obtained from a female donor in good health and CMV-seronegative.

This clone has just a few counts. The chain uses TRBV15 and TRBJ1-4; no clear D gene. CDR1 and CDR2 (germline): LNHNV, YYDKDF (reference sequence). The CDR3 has 13 amino acids. Trimming left V 1 base short and J 4 bases short, with 4 bases between. The chain's CDR3 is CATSRGYNEKLFF. As DNA, the CDR3 is TGTGCCACCAGCAGAGGTTATAATGAAAAACTGTTTTTT.

J is TRBJ2-3 and V is TRBV7-9, with 7 positions matching TRBD2. From germline, CDR1 is SEHNR and CDR2 FQNEAQ (reference sequence). Trimming at V came to 8 bases and at J to 1 base, leaving 3 bases not matched to a gene. The CDR3 has 13 amino acids. DNA of the CDR3: TGTGCCAGCCGGAGCGGGGGCACAGATACGCAGTATTTT. It translates to CASRSGGTDTQYF.

The V call is TRBV5-8, the J call TRBJ2-1; D is perhaps TRBD1 (5 bases). The germline gives CDR1 SGHTS, CDR2 YDEGEE. V was trimmed by 1 base and J by 5 bases, leaving 10 bases between them. The CDR3 covers 14 residues. The CDR3 region is CASSLSAGNNEQFF. CDR3 bases: TGTGCCAGCAGCTTGTCGGCAGGGAACAATGAGCAGTTCTTC. The full variable domain, completed using reference TRBV5-8 and TRBJ2-1, is EAGVTQSPTHLIKTRGQQATLRCSPISGHTSVYWYQQALGLGLQFLLWYDEGEERNRGNFPPRFSGRQFPNYSSELNVNALELEDSALYLCASSLSAGNNEQFFGPGTRLTVL.

This clone was found a few times. The rearrangement uses TRBV6-1 and TRBJ1-4, with TRBD1 matching over 10 bases. Germline V gives CDR1 MNHNS, CDR2 SASEGT. The CDR3 spans 15 residues. V trimming: 7 bases; J trimming: 10 bases; junction bases outside the gene matches: 12. The CDR3 here is CASNSPGQGRGKLFF. CDR3 nucleotide sequence: TGTGCCAGCAATTCTCCGGGACAGGGGAGAGGAAAACTGTTTTTT.

V gene TRBV5-1 combines with J gene TRBJ2-5, with D perhaps matching TRBD2 (5 bases). The CDR3 runs 16 residues. From germline, CDR1 is SGHRS and CDR2 YFSETQ. Deletions cut 5 bases from V and 5 bases from J, with 22 bases between. The CDR3 DNA follows: TGCGCCAGCAGATGGGTTACCCAAAAGGGCGGGGAGACCCAGTACTTC. It translates to CASRWVTQKGGETQYF.

This chain connects TRBV6-1 to TRBJ2-4, with 8 positions matching TRBD1. The CDR3 is 14 amino acids. After removal of 6 bases from V and 4 bases from J, the junction contained 5 bases not matched to a gene. Germline V lookup: CDR1 MNHNS, CDR2 SASEGT. The CDR3 DNA follows: TGTGCCAGCAGCGTGGGACAGGCAAAAAACATTCAGTACTTC. The encoded protein is CASSVGQAKNIQYF.

The chain joins TRBV2 to TRBJ2-2; TRBD1 matches at 8 bases. Trimming removed 6 bases from V and 6 bases from J; junction bases left unmatched: 6. The CDR3 totals 14 residues. Germline V CDR1 and CDR2: SNHLY, FYNNEI. The CDR3 is CASRGQVIAGELFF. The CDR3 DNA is TGTGCCAGCAGGGGACAGGTGATAGCCGGGGAGCTGTTTTTT.

The chain uses TRBV7-5 and TRBJ1-5; TRBD1 is taken as the D call from the table, unchecked against the DNA. TRBV7-5 has pseudogene status. The CDR3 totals 14 residues. The CDR3 nucleotides are TGTGCCAGAAGCTTCAGGGTAATCAATCAGCCCCAGCATTTT. The encoded protein is CARSFRVINQPQHF.

With regard to this clone: At one of its ends the junction is not consistent with the germline gene, which may arise from a read error. V gene TRBV27 combines with J gene TRBJ1-2; D is possibly TRBD1 (5 bases). Germline loops: CDR1 MNHEY, CDR2 SMNVEV (reference sequence). CDR3 size: 15 residues. CDR3 sequence (DNA): TGTGCCGGCAGGGCAGGCCCTCAGGGAAACTATGGCTACACCTTC. The encoded protein is CAGRAGPQGNYGYTF.

The chain couples TRBV7-7 to TRBJ2-1, with TRBD1 matching 10 bases. This CDR3 has 15 amino acids. The ends lost 6 bases at V and 7 bases at J; junction bases unmatched: 9. CDR1 SSHAT and CDR2 FNYEAQ come from the germline V gene (reference sequence). This CDR3 is CASSLGTGAVNEQFF. CDR3 DNA sequence: TGTGCCAGCAGTCTAGGGACAGGGGCTGTGAATGAGCAGTTCTTC.

This sequence joins TRBV5-1 and TRBJ1-4; 8 positions match TRBD1. CDR1 SGHRS and CDR2 YFSETQ come from the germline V gene. The V and J ends lost 2 bases and 6 bases, in that order; junction bases with no gene match: 6. This CDR3 is built from 15 residues. The CDR3 sequence: CASSFYRGADEKLFF. The CDR3 nucleotides are TGCGCCAGCAGCTTCTACAGGGGGGCAGATGAAAAACTGTTTTTT.

The chain carries TRBV30 and TRBJ1-6; 7 bases fit TRBD1. Losses at the gene ends were 0 bases for V and 8 bases for J; bases not matched to a gene: 4. In germline, CDR1 is GTSNPN, CDR2 SVGIG (reference sequence). This CDR3 is built from 14 residues. Here the CDR3 reads CAWSVLQGYSPLHF. The CDR3 coding sequence is TGTGCCTGGAGTGTTTTACAGGGGTATTCACCCCTCCACTTT. The whole variable domain, filled in from reference TRBV30 and TRBJ1-6, reads SQTIHQWPATLVQPVGSPLSLECTVEGTSNPNLYWYRQAAGRGLQLLFYSVGIGQISSEVPQNLSASRPQDRQFILSSKKLLLSDSGFYLCAWSVLQGYSPLHFGNGTRLTVT.

The chain uses TRBV18 and TRBJ2-6; 9 nucleotides line up with TRBD1. This CDR3 is 17 amino acids long. J lost 2 bases, V lost 3 bases, and 5 bases had no gene match. Germline CDR1 is KGHSH and CDR2 is LQKENI. DNA for the CDR3: TGTGCCAGCTCACCCCTAGGACAGGGGACTGGGGCCAACGTCCTGACTTTC. It is translated as CASSPLGQGTGANVLTF.

This clone came up a few times. The gene calls are TRBV27 and TRBJ2-4, with D possibly TRBD1 on 6 matching bases. Germline V gene sequence: CDR1 MNHEY, CDR2 SMNVEV (reference sequence). The CDR3 length is 16 residues. The V and J ends lost 1 base and 0 bases respectively, with 10 bases between them. As DNA, the CDR3 is TGTGCCAGCAGTTTATGGGGGCGGCTAGCCAAAAACATTCAGTACTTC. The encoded protein is CASSLWGRLAKNIQYF.

The rearrangement uses TRBV25-1 and TRBJ2-3, with D unclear. The V gene lost 0 bases and the J gene lost 0 bases, with 10 bases spanning the gap. Germline CDR1 is MGHDK and CDR2 is SYGVNS. The CDR3 spans 16 residues. The CDR3 DNA sequence: TGTGCCAGCAGTGAATATCGGTCAACTAGCACAGATACGCAGTATTTT. This translates into CASSEYRSTSTDTQYF.

The chain combines TRBV5-6 with TRBJ2-7; maybe TRBD2 (6 bases). CDR3 size: 14 residues. Germline V gene sequence: CDR1 SGHDT, CDR2 YYEEEE. Trimming took off 2 bases at V and 4 bases at J, with 13 bases between the two ends. CDR3 sequence (DNA): TGTGCCAGCAGCTTTGGGGGGTCACCGTACGAGCAGTACTTC. The encoded protein is CASSFGGSPYEQYF.